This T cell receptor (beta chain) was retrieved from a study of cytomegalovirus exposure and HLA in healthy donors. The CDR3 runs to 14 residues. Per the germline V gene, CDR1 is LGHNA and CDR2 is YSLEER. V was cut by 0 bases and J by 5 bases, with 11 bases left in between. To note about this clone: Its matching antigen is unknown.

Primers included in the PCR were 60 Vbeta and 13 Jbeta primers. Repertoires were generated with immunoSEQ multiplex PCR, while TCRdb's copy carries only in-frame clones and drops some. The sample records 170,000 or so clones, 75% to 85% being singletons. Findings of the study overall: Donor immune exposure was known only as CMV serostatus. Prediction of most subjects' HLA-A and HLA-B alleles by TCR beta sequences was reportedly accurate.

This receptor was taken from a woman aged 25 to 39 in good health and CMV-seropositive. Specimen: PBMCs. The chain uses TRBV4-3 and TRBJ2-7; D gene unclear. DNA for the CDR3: TGCGCCAGCAGCCAAGATCTCTCGTCCCACGAGCAGTACTTC. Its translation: CASSQDLSSHEQYF.